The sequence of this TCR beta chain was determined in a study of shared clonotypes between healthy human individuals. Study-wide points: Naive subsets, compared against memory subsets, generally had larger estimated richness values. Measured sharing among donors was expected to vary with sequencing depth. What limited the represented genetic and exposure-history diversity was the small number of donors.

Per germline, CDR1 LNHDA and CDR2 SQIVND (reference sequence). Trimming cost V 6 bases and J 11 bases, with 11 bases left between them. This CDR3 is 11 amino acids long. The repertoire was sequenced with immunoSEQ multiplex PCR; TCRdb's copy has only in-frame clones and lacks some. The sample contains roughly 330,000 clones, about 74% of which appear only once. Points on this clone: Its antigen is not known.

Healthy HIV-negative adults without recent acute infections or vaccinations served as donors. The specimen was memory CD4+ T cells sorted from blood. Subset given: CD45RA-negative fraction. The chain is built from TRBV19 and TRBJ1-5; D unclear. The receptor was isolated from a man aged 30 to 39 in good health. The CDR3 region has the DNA TGTGCCAGTAGGCGGTCCGGGACCCAGCATTTT. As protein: CASRRSGTQHF.